Sequencing of this T cell receptor beta chain was carried out in a study of T cells in Graves' hyperthyroidism and ophthalmopathy. Clinical symptoms, serum thyroxine and TRAb, thyroid ultrasound and orbital computed tomography together formed the diagnostic basis. This clonotype has ten or more counts. Researchers amplified the TCR beta CDR3 regions from RNA transcripts. With the HTBI primer set, the TCR CDR3 went through a first round of RT-PCR. From the multiplex PCR reads, TCRdb called clonotypes with MiXCR, one entry per CDR3 protein. The sample yields more than 450,000 distinct CDR3 sequences, 12% to 15% seen once. V trimming: 1 base; J trimming: 4 bases; junction bases outside the gene matches: 11. From germline, CDR1 is DFQATT and CDR2 SNEGSKA (reference sequence). The CDR3 runs to 18 residues.

The TCR originated in a woman aged 40 to 50 with Graves' hyperthyroidism. This sequence joins TRBV20-1 and TRBJ2-3, with 13 bases matching TRBD2. Source material: blood. DNA of the CDR3: TGCAGTGCTAGAGGGGGAAACAAGGGACTAGCGGGATCAGATACGCAGTATTTT. Amino acid sequence: CSARGGNKGLAGSDTQYF.